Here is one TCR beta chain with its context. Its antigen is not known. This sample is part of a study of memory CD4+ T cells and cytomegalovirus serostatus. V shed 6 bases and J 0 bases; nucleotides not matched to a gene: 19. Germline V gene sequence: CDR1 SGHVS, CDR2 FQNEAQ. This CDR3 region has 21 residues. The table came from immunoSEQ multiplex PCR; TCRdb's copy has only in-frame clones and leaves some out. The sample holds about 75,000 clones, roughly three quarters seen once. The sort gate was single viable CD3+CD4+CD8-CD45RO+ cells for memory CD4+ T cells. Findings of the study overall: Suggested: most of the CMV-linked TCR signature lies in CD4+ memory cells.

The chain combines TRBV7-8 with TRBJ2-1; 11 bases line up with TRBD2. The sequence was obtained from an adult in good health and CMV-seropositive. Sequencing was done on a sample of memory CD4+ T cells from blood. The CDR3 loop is CASRILALAGGHKSSYNEQFF. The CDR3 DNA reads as TGTGCCAGCAGGATACTAGCTCTAGCGGGAGGTCACAAGAGCTCCTACAATGAGCAGTTCTTC.